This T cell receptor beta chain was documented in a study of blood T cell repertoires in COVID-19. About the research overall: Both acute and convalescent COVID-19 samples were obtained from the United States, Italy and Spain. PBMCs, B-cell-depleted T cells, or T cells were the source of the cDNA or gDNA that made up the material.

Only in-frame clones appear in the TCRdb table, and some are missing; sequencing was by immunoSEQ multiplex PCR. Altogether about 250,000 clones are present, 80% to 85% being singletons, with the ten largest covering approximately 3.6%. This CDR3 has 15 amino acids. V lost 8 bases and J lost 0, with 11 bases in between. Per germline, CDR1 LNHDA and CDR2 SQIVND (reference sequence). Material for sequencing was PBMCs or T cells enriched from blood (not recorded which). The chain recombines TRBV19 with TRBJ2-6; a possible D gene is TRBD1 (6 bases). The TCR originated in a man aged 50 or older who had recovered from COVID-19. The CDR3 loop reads CASRLGGSGANVLTF. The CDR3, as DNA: TGTGCCAGTCGCCTAGGGGGCTCTGGGGCCAACGTCCTGACTTTC. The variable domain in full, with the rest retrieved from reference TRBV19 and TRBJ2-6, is DGGITQSPKYLFRKEGQNVTLSCEQNLNHDAMYWYRQDPGQGLRLIYYSQIVNDFQKGDIAEGYSVSREKKESFPLTVTSAQKNPTAFYLCASRLGGSGANVLTFGAGSRLTVL.